These T cell receptor beta chains were read from a single sample in a study of T cell repertoires in ileal Crohn's disease. The table came from immunoSEQ multiplex PCR; TCRdb's copy has only in-frame clones and leaves some out. In the table there are some 10,000 clones, around 75% of which are singletons. Input material: ileal tissue. These receptors all come from an adult with Crohn's disease. The CDR3 runs from the conserved cysteine through the conserved F or W. The D gene is left open where the match is weak. The size entry is marked missing in some rows and otherwise reads once, few, many or a size class.

j_call	v_call	d_call	clone_size	cdr3_aa	cdr3_nt
TRBJ2-3	TRBV4-1	TRBD1	-	CASSQEYRGRPDTQYF	TGCGCCAGCAGCCAAGAGTACAGGGGTCGACCAGATACGCAGTATTTT
TRBJ2-7	TRBV6-5	-	-	CASSYWGSSPVEQYF	TGTGCCAGCAGTTACTGGGGCAGTTCGCCTGTCGAGCAGTACTTC
TRBJ1-4	TRBV19	-	few	CASSTRTTNEKLFF	TGTGCCAGTAGTACCCGTACAACTAATGAAAAACTGTTTTTT
TRBJ2-7	TRBV28	TRBD1	-	CASSPYDRVAQYF	TGTGCCAGCAGTCCCTATGACAGGGTGGCGCAGTACTTC
TRBJ2-5	TRBV9	TRBD1	-	CASSATGGQETQYF	TGTGCCAGCAGCGCGACAGGGGGTCAAGAGACCCAGTACTTC
TRBJ1-3	TRBV30	TRBD1	-	CAWTSDRGNTIYF	TGTGCCTGGACCTCGGACAGGGGGAACACCATATATTTT
TRBJ1-5	TRBV4-3	TRBD1	-	CASSQDYGQGSQPQHF	TGCGCCAGCAGCCAAGATTATGGACAGGGCAGTCAGCCCCAGCATTTT
TRBJ1-2	TRBV10-1	-	once	CASMTSGQDYGYTF	TGCGCCAGCATGACCTCCGGACAAGACTATGGCTACACCTTC
TRBJ2-4	TRBV2	-	once	CASSERGSVNIQYF	TGTGCCAGCAGTGAACGAGGTAGCGTGAACATTCAGTACTTC
TRBJ1-1	TRBV7-2	TRBD1	-	CASSQQGAKEAFF	TGTGCCAGCAGTCAGCAGGGGGCGAAAGAAGCTTTCTTT
TRBJ2-7	TRBV6-5	TRBD1	-	CASSPGQGTREQYF	TGTGCCAGCAGCCCGGGACAGGGGACGCGGGAGCAGTACTTC
TRBJ2-1	TRBV5-4	TRBD2	-	CASGEGLAENEQFF	TGTGCCAGCGGCGAAGGACTAGCGGAGAATGAGCAGTTCTTC
TRBJ2-5	TRBV7-2	TRBD2	few	CASSLSSGQETQYF	TGTGCCAGCAGCTTATCTAGCGGGCAAGAGACCCAGTACTTC
TRBJ2-7	TRBV10-3	TRBD1	-	CAISGRDSSYEQYF	TGTGCCATCAGTGGCCGGGACAGCTCCTACGAGCAGTACTTC
TRBJ1-1	TRBV4-1	-	-	CASSQGRGSGAEAFF	TGCGCCAGCAGCCAAGGACGAGGGAGTGGAGCTGAAGCTTTCTTT
TRBJ2-6	TRBV19	TRBD1	once	CASSFTGTGNNVLTF	TGTGCCAGTAGTTTTACCGGGACAGGGAATAACGTCCTGACTTTC
TRBJ2-2	TRBV18	TRBD1	-	CASSPTQGAWKLFF	TGTGCCAGCTCACCAACGCAGGGGGCTTGGAAGCTGTTTTTT
TRBJ1-1	TRBV29-1	-	-	CSVARENTEAFF	TGCAGCGTTGCACGCGAGAACACTGAAGCTTTCTTT
TRBJ1-2	TRBV5-4	TRBD1	few	CASSKDRGRPNYGYTF	TGTGCCAGCAGCAAGGACAGGGGGAGGCCCAACTATGGCTACACCTTC
TRBJ1-2	TRBV6-1	TRBD1	-	CASSAWDSSDYGYTF	TGTGCCAGCAGTGCATGGGACAGTTCTGACTATGGCTACACCTTC
TRBJ1-6	TRBV4-3	-	medium-sized	CASSQGGVESSPLHF	TGCGCCAGCAGCCAAGGCGGGGTGGAGAGTTCACCCCTCCACTTT
TRBJ2-2	TRBV13	-	once	CASSLSPGELFF	TGTGCCAGCAGTCTGTCCCCCGGGGAGCTGTTTTTT
TRBJ1-2	TRBV9	-	few	CASSPMDGLYGYTF	TGTGCCAGCAGCCCGATGGACGGACTCTATGGCTACACCTTC
TRBJ2-3	TRBV10-3	-	-	CAISARENTDTQYF	TGTGCCATCAGTGCCAGGGAAAACACAGATACGCAGTATTTT
TRBJ1-2	TRBV2	-	-	CASSESIQAYGYTF	TGTGCCAGCAGTGAAAGTATCCAGGCGTATGGCTACACCTTC
TRBJ2-1	TRBV5-1	TRBD1	-	CASSKLTGGSYNEQFF	TGCGCCAGCAGCAAACTGACAGGGGGCTCCTACAATGAGCAGTTCTTC
TRBJ1-1	TRBV30	-	-	CAWSVGAGRSEAFF	TGTGCCTGGAGTGTAGGGGCCGGACGAAGTGAAGCTTTCTTT
TRBJ2-2	TRBV5-1	TRBD1	-	CASGGQGATGELFF	TGCGCCAGCGGGGGTCAGGGGGCCACCGGGGAGCTGTTTTTT
TRBJ2-3	TRBV7-3	TRBD2	-	CASSLLAGGSDTQYF	TGTGCCAGCAGCCTGTTAGCGGGGGGGTCAGATACGCAGTATTTT
TRBJ2-7	TRBV2	-	-	CASRVDRRRQQATSYEQYF	TGTGCCAGCAGGGTAGACAGGAGAAGACAACAAGCAACCTCCTACGAGCAGTACTTC
TRBJ1-4	TRBV5-4	-	few	CASSFKTGNNEKLFF	TGTGCCAGCAGCTTTAAGACAGGAAATAATGAAAAACTGTTTTTT
TRBJ1-2	TRBV5-1	TRBD1	-	CASSPTGPYGYTF	TGCGCCAGCAGCCCGACAGGGCCTTATGGCTACACCTTC
TRBJ1-2	TRBV6-1	TRBD1	-	CASSWDRGNDGYTF	TGTGCCAGCAGTTGGGACAGGGGTAATGATGGCTACACCTTC
TRBJ1-6	TRBV13	-	-	CASSSQGMPLHF	TGTGCCAGCAGCTCCCAGGGGATGCCCCTCCACTTT
TRBJ2-3	TRBV7-3	TRBD2	-	CASSQGLAGEDTQYF	TGTGCCAGCAGCCAGGGACTAGCGGGGGAAGATACGCAGTATTTT
TRBJ1-2	TRBV5-1	-	-	CASSPQGIGGYGYTF	TGCGCCAGCAGCCCCCAGGGAATAGGGGGCTATGGCTACACCTTC
TRBJ2-2	TRBV10-3	TRBD1	few	CAISSGTETGELFF	TGTGCCATCAGTTCCGGGACAGAAACCGGGGAGCTGTTTTTT
TRBJ1-1	TRBV7-9	TRBD1	-	CASSPQGGPLEAFF	TGTGCCAGCAGCCCACAGGGGGGGCCGTTAGAAGCTTTCTTT
TRBJ1-5	TRBV15	TRBD1	medium-sized	CATSRDGTANQPQHF	TGTGCCACCAGCAGAGATGGGACAGCGAATCAGCCCCAGCATTTT
TRBJ1-4	TRBV5-5	-	-	CASKLGAVDYEKLFF	TGTGCCAGCAAACTGGGGGCGGTGGATTACGAAAAACTGTTTTTT
TRBJ1-1	TRBV2	-	-	CASRGHPNTEAFF	TGTGCCAGCAGGGGACACCCGAACACTGAAGCTTTCTTT
TRBJ2-1	TRBV6-6	TRBD1	-	CASSSTGTGPFF	TGTGCCAGCAGTTCCACCGGGACAGGTCCGTTCTTC
TRBJ2-7	TRBV19	-	-	CASRGRGGEQYF	TGTGCCAGTAGGGGGAGAGGCGGGGAGCAGTACTTC
TRBJ1-1	TRBV5-6	-	-	CASSYPTGGTEAFF	TGTGCCAGCAGCTACCCGACAGGTGGCACTGAAGCTTTCTTT
TRBJ2-1	TRBV6-4	-	-	CASSDSTGSPYNEQFF	TGTGCCAGCAGTGACTCGACTGGGTCCCCCTACAATGAGCAGTTCTTC
TRBJ2-7	TRBV27	TRBD1	-	CASSLLSGTGGLEQYF	TGTGCCAGCAGTTTGCTCTCCGGGACAGGGGGCCTCGAGCAGTACTTC
TRBJ1-6	TRBV5-4	-	-	CASSTGGHSNSPLHF	TGTGCCAGCTCGACGGGGGGACACAGTAATTCACCCCTCCACTTT
TRBJ2-3	TRBV29-1	TRBD2	-	CSVITGGTDTQYF	TGCAGCGTTATAACGGGAGGAACAGATACGCAGTATTTT